Included here is one T cell receptor beta chain sequence, with context. This entry is derived from a study of CD8 T cells in Susac syndrome. Reverse transcription used roughly 0.45 to 1 ug RNA and random hexamers. TCRdb reanalysed the immunoSEQ multiplex PCR reads using MiXCR and keeps one entry per CDR3 protein. The table shows hundreds of thousands of distinct CDR3 sequences, with 95% occurring only once. The TCR sequence derives from a human donor with multiple sclerosis. The sequenced sample was CD4+ T cells from PBMCs.

The CDR3 region is CASSIGDTGELFF. DNA for the CDR3: TGCGCCAGCAGTATTGGGGACACCGGGGAGCTGTTTTTT. The chain couples TRBV5-1 to TRBJ2-2, with D hard to call. This CDR3 contains 13 residues. Germline CDR1 and CDR2: SGHRS and YFSETQ. The ends were cut back, 5 bases at V and 3 bases at J, with 8 bases in the middle.